A single sample is the source of the 9 T cell receptor beta chains below, sequenced in a study of blood T cell repertoires in COVID-19. Some clones are missing from TCRdb's copy, which holds only in-frame ones; the method was immunoSEQ multiplex PCR. The table includes tens of thousands of clones, 65% to 90% detected once. The material sequenced was peripheral blood. The origin of the receptors is a human donor in a cohort sampled during active COVID-19.

The chain combines TRBV4-3 with TRBJ1-3, with D perhaps matching TRBD1 (6 bases). The CDR3 runs to 18 residues. The V gene lost 0 bases and the J gene lost 0 bases, with 15 bases spanning the gap. Germline values: CDR1 LGHNA, CDR2 YSLEER. The CDR3 reads CASSQDLAGARSGNTIYF. CDR3 DNA sequence: TGCGCCAGCAGCCAAGATCTAGCAGGGGCCCGCTCTGGAAACACCATATATTTT.

The chain uses TRBV20-1 and TRBJ2-7, with TRBD1 matching over 7 bases. This CDR3 spans 15 amino acids. V shed 3 bases and J 5 bases; nucleotides not matched to a gene: 13. Germline V gives CDR1 DFQATT, CDR2 SNEGSKA (reference sequence). The CDR3 sequence is CSASEGANIFHEQYF. CDR3 in DNA: TGCAGTGCTAGTGAGGGGGCAAATATTTTCCACGAGCAGTACTTC.

By its share, this clone is medium-sized. The chain uses TRBV28 and TRBJ1-6; D call uncertain. The V end was cut by 3 bases, the J end by 8 bases, with 14 bases between. Germline V gene data show CDR1 as MDHEN and CDR2 as SYDVKM. CDR3 length equals 15 residues. DNA of the CDR3: TGTGCCAGCAGTTTTATGACAAGGTGGGATTCACCCCTCCACTTT. It yields the protein CASSFMTRWDSPLHF. The full variable domain, its missing parts supplied by reference TRBV28 and TRBJ1-6, is DVKVTQSSRYLVKRTGEKVFLECVQDMDHENMFWYRQDPGLGLRLIYFSYDVKMKEKGDIPEGYSVSREKKERFSLILESASTNQTSMYLCASSFMTRWDSPLHFGNGTRLTVT.

This rearrangement joins TRBV7-2 to TRBJ2-7, with D possibly being TRBD2 (6 bases). V was trimmed by 5 bases and J by 0 bases, leaving 14 bases between them. Germline V lookup: CDR1 SGHTA, CDR2 FQGNSA. CDR3 size: 15 residues. The CDR3 here is CASSLSGYLSYEQYF. CDR3 bases: TGTGCCAGCAGCCTTAGCGGTTACCTCTCCTACGAGCAGTACTTC.

This chain joins TRBV20-1 and TRBJ2-5; D perhaps matches TRBD2 (6 bases). V was pared by 6 bases and J by 2 bases, with 16 bases between. The CDR3 has 14 amino acids. Germline values: CDR1 DFQATT, CDR2 SNEGSKA (reference sequence). Here the CDR3 reads CSASPFRGQETQYF. The CDR3 DNA reads as TGCAGTGCCAGTCCTTTCCGGGGGCAAGAGACCCAGTACTTC.

The gene calls are TRBV15 and TRBJ2-7, with 9 bases that match TRBD2. The CDR3 is made up of 14 amino acids. J gave up 6 bases and V 1 base, and 4 bases lay outside the gene matches. Germline V gene sequence: CDR1 LNHNV, CDR2 YYDKDF (reference sequence). CDR3: CATSRVQRGAEQYF. CDR3 in DNA: TGTGCCACCAGCAGAGTCCAGCGGGGGGCCGAGCAGTACTTC.

This chain links TRBV21-1 with TRBJ2-5; the listed D gene, TRBD1, was not tested against the DNA. TRBV21-1 is classified as a pseudogene. This CDR3 has 17 residues. The CDR3 is CASSKLSGTGRQETQYF. DNA of the CDR3: TGTGCCAGCAGCAAACTTTCGGGGACAGGGCGACAAGAGACCCAGTACTTC.

The V gene is TRBV4-3, the J gene TRBJ1-3; weak D call: TRBD1 (6 bases). The germline gives CDR1 LGHNA, CDR2 YSLEER. This CDR3 has 15 residues. V was clipped by 5 bases and J by 4 bases, with 15 bases between them. The CDR3 DNA follows: TGCGCCAGCAGCTCCTTCGCGGGGGGCGGAAACACCATATATTTT. This translates into CASSSFAGGGNTIYF.

V gene TRBV12-5 combines with J gene TRBJ2-7, with 8 bases fitting TRBD2. V lost 6 bases to trimming and J lost 7 bases; unmatched junction nucleotides: 8. Germline-derived CDR1 and CDR2 are LGHNT and FRNRAP. This CDR3 has 13 residues. Here the CDR3 DNA reads TGTGCTAGTGGCGAAGCGGGGGCGCGGGAGCAGTACTTC. The encoded protein is CASGEAGAREQYF.